This T cell receptor (beta chain) was observed in a study of cytomegalovirus exposure and HLA in healthy donors. Concerning this clone: Its antigen is not known.

Study outcomes and limitations: A classifier reportedly called cytomegalovirus status with high sensitivity and specificity. For presence/absence analyses, sequencing depth was assumed to be roughly uniform across donors.

The CDR3 sequence is 17 residues long. J was trimmed by 4 bases and V by 5 bases; bases with no gene match: 9. CDR1 and CDR2 from the germline V gene are SGHTA and FQGNSA. PCR involved 60 Vbeta and 13 Jbeta primers. Using immunoSEQ multiplex PCR, the repertoire was profiled, and TCRdb retains in-frame clones only, with some absent. The data contain roughly 110,000 clones, roughly 80% of them singletons. This sequence was found in a man aged 25 to 40 in good health and CMV-seropositive. The V call is TRBV7-2, the J call TRBJ2-1; TRBD2 matches at 12 bases. Sequencing was carried out using PBMCs. As DNA, the CDR3 is TGTGCCAGCAGCCCTCGACTAGCGGGGGCGGGGTACAATGAGCAGTTCTTC. This sequence encodes CASSPRLAGAGYNEQFF.